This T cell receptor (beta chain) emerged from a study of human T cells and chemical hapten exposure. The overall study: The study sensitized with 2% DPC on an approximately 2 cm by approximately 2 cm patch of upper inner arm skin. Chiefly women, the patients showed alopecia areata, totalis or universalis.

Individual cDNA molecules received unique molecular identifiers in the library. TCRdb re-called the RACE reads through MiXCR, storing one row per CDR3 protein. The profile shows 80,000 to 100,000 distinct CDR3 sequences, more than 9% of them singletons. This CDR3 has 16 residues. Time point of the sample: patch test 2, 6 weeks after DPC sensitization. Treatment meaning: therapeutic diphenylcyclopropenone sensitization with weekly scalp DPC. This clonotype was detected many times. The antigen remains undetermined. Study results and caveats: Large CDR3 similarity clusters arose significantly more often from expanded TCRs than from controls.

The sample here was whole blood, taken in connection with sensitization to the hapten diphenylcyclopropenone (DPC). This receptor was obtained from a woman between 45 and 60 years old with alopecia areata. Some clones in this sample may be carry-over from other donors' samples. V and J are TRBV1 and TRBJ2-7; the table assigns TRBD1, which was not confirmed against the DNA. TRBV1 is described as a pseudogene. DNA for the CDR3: TGCACCAGCAGCCAAGGTCGTCCGGGACAGCAGAACGAGCAGTACTTC. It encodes CTSSQGRPGQQNEQYF.